Given below is one TCR beta chain in context. What it binds is unknown. CDR1 and CDR2 from the germline V gene are MNHEY and SVGAGI. V was pared by 2 bases and J by 5 bases, with 12 bases between. The CDR3 runs to 14 residues. Nashville, Tennessee was home to all donors, each a Caucasian adult. It was into CD45RA+ naive and CD45RA-negative memory subsets that the CD4+ cells were split. This sample is drawn from a study of shared clonotypes between healthy human individuals. Regarding the study as a whole: It was the non-shared clonotypes that had lower generation probabilities than clonotypes shared by all four donors.

The method was immunoSEQ multiplex PCR; TCRdb's version includes in-frame clones alone and lacks a portion of them. Here the sample spans about 1.5 million clones, 95% to 99% being singletons. V and J are TRBV6-5 and TRBJ1-2, with D unclear. Input material: naive CD4+ T cells sorted from blood. Subset here: CD45RA+ positively selected. This receptor was identified in a man in his thirties or forties in good health. CDR3 residues: CASSYNDPRYGYTF. CDR3 sequence (DNA): TGTGCCAGCAGTTACAACGACCCCCGGTATGGCTACACCTTC.